One and the same sample provided the 4 T cell receptor beta chains below, sequenced in a study of cytomegalovirus exposure and HLA in healthy donors. The PCR employed 60 Vbeta primers together with 13 Jbeta primers. TCRdb's copy holds only in-frame clones and misses some; the assay was immunoSEQ multiplex PCR. The table has more than 65,000 clones, approximately 81% seen once. Specimen: PBMCs. These receptors were taken from a woman between 45 and 60 years old in good health and CMV-seropositive.

This chain uses TRBV2 with TRBJ2-7; a possible D gene is TRBD1 (5 bases). Looked up from germline, CDR1 is SNHLY and CDR2 is FYNNEI. The CDR3 runs 13 residues. V lost 4 bases to trimming and J lost 5 bases, with 12 bases between them. The CDR3 spells CASSVGQGNEQYF. In DNA, the CDR3 is TGTGCCAGCAGTGTTGGGCAGGGTAACGAGCAGTACTTC.

The J gene is TRBJ2-2, the V gene TRBV4-2; maybe TRBD2 (6 bases). Germline CDR1 LGHNA, CDR2 YNFKEQ. CDR3 length equals 16 residues. The V gene lost 1 base and the J gene lost 2 bases, with 11 bases spanning the gap. The CDR3 spells CASSQVAARNTGELFF. CDR3 DNA: TGTGCCAGCAGCCAAGTAGCGGCACGAAACACCGGGGAGCTGTTTTTT.

CDR3 in amino acids: CASSHRAGNTIYF. The CDR3 DNA reads TGTGCCAGCAGTCACAGGGCGGGAAACACCATATATTTT. V gene TRBV27 combines with J gene TRBJ1-3; tentative D call: TRBD1 (6 bases). CDR3 length equals 13 residues. The V and J ends lost 5 bases and 4 bases respectively, with 9 bases between them. Germline V gene lookup returns CDR1 MNHEY and CDR2 SMNVEV (reference sequence).

The chain employs TRBV25-1 and TRBJ2-5, with D possibly being TRBD2 (6 bases). The CDR3 has 15 amino acids. Trimming cost V 2 bases and J 0 bases, with 10 bases left between them. Germline V gene lookup returns CDR1 MGHDK and CDR2 SYGVNS. The DNA for the CDR3 is TGTGCCAGCAGTGAAGCGGGACGCTACCAAGAGACCCAGTACTTC. This sequence encodes CASSEAGRYQETQYF.